The TCR beta chain under discussion was sequenced for a study of metastatic and nonmetastatic thyroid tumors. TCRdb re-called the PCR reads with MiXCR. Seen here are around 65,000 clones, approximately 15% observed once, and the top ten hold just over 6.5%. Prior to thyroid surgery, none of the patients had received any treatment. This clone was picked up a small number of times. Mismatch with germline at one junction end may stem from a read error. Sequenced sample: blood. The receptor comes from a male donor with papillary thyroid cancer or a benign thyroid nodule (not recorded which). Some clones in this sample may be carry-over from other donors' samples.

The CDR3 here is CASSFLFKFERGNYNEKFF. The CDR3 nucleotides read TGTGCCAGCAGTTTCCTCTTTAAATTCGAGAGGGGCAACTACAATGAGAAGTTCTTC. The chain links TRBV28 to TRBJ2-1; possibly TRBD1 or TRBD2 for D (5 bases each). The length of the CDR3 is 19 residues. From germline, CDR1 is MDHEN and CDR2 SYDVKM.